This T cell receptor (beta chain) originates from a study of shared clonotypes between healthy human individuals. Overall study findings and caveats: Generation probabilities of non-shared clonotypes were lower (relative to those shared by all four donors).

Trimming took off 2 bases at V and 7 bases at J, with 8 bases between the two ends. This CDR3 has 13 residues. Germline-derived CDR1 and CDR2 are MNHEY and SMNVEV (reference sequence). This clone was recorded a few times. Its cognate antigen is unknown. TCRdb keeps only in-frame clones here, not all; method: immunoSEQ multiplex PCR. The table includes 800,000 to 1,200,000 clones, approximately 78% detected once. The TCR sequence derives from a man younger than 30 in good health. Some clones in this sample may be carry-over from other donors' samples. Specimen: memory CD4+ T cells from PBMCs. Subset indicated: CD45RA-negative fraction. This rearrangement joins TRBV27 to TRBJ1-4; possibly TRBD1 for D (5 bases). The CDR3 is CASSLGAGEKLFF. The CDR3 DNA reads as TGTGCCAGCAGTTTAGGGGCAGGTGAAAAACTGTTTTTT.